Sequencing of this TCR beta chain was carried out in a study of human T cells and chemical hapten exposure. Trimming took off 3 bases at V and 2 bases at J, with 7 bases between the two ends. Germline CDR1 is SNHLY and CDR2 is FYNNEI. The CDR3 contains 13 residues. As for time point: patch test 1, 2 weeks after DPC sensitization. Treatment reported: therapeutic diphenylcyclopropenone sensitization with weekly scalp DPC. TCRdb recomputed calls from the RACE reads with MiXCR, one row per CDR3 protein. The sample carries around 340,000 distinct CDR3 sequences, about 7% recorded once. The chain employs TRBV2 and TRBJ1-1; D gene uncertain. The TCR sequence derives from a woman younger than 30 with alopecia areata. Some clones in this sample may be carry-over from other donors' samples. Material: whole blood, obtained in connection with sensitization to the hapten diphenylcyclopropenone (DPC). As DNA, the CDR3 is TGTGCCAGCAGTGAGTCCTATAACACTGAAGCTTTCTTT. Its translation: CASSESYNTEAFF.